The 20 T cell receptor beta chains given below trace back to one sample, sequenced in a study of PD-L1 blockade in urothelial cancer. As to time point: pretreatment peripheral blood. Using immunoSEQ multiplex PCR, the repertoire was profiled, and TCRdb retains in-frame clones only, with some absent. The table has 45,000 or so clones, roughly 88% seen once. The sample in question was PBMCs, obtained around atezolizumab (anti-PD-L1) treatment. These receptors originate from a donor at least 40 years old with urothelial cancer.

The J gene is TRBJ2-1, the V gene TRBV11-3; D might be TRBD2 (5 bases). The CDR3 contains 13 residues. Between the trimmed V and J ends, which lost 7 bases and 2 bases, there was a span of 9 bases. CDR1 and CDR2 (germline): SGHNT, YENEEA. CDR3 nucleotides: TGTGCCAGCAAACTAGTACCCTACAATGAGCAGTTCTTC. It encodes CASKLVPYNEQFF.

The V call is TRBV5-4, the J call TRBJ2-3; D is possibly TRBD2 (6 bases). The CDR3 runs 15 residues. Trimming took 5 bases from V and 3 from J, leaving 16 bases between them. Germline loops: CDR1 SGHNT, CDR2 YYREEE (reference sequence). Here the CDR3 DNA reads TGTGCCAGCAGGCGCCGGGACTCCCGTACAGATACGCAGTATTTT. It specifies CASRRRDSRTDTQYF. The entire variable domain, with the rest obtained from reference TRBV5-4 and TRBJ2-3, is as follows: ETGVTQSPTHLIKTRGQQVTLRCSSQSGHNTVSWYQQALGQGPQFIFQYYREEENGRGNFPPRFSGLQFPNYSSELNVNALELDDSALYLCASRRRDSRTDTQYFGPGTRLTVL.

The chain carries TRBV7-2 and TRBJ1-5; D not resolved. This CDR3 is built from 15 residues. Germline V gene sequence: CDR1 SGHTA, CDR2 FQGNSA. V was shortened by 1 base and J by 9 bases, with 16 bases between the two germline ends. CDR3 sequence: CASSLGAGTLGPQHF. The DNA of the CDR3 is TGTGCCAGCAGCTTAGGAGCGGGAACCCTTGGGCCCCAGCATTTT.

This clone was counted once. The chain couples TRBV5-4 to TRBJ1-2, with a weak D call TRBD1 (6 bases). V shed 4 bases and J shed 0 bases, with 19 bases lying between them. Germline V gives CDR1 SGHNT, CDR2 YYREEE (reference sequence). The length of the CDR3 is 17 residues. CDR3 bases: TGTGCCAGCAGCCCCGGTGGCAGGGGCCGAACTAACTATGGCTACACCTTC. It translates to CASSPGGRGRTNYGYTF.

V usage is TRBV21-1 and J usage is TRBJ1-1; the table's D call, TRBD1, has no DNA check behind it. TRBV21-1 is flagged as a pseudogene. The CDR3 runs to 19 residues. CDR3 sequence reads: CASSKARAGTGGRNTEAFF. The CDR3, as DNA: TGTGCCAGCAGCAAAGCCCGGGCCGGGACAGGGGGCAGGAACACTGAAGCTTTCTTT.

The chain combines TRBV9 with TRBJ2-5, with 7 positions matching TRBD1. J was trimmed by 1 base and V by 3 bases; bases with no gene match: 12. Germline V CDR1 and CDR2: SGDLS, YYNGEE. The CDR3 extends over 17 amino acids. CDR3 sequence reads: CASSGLSTGWPQETQYF. CDR3 sequence (DNA): TGTGCCAGCAGCGGACTCTCGACAGGGTGGCCCCAAGAGACCCAGTACTTC.

The chain employs TRBV30 and TRBJ1-1, with D unresolved. CDR3 length: 11 residues. Germline V gene lookup returns CDR1 GTSNPN and CDR2 SVGIG (reference sequence). V was clipped by 4 bases and J by 0 bases, with 3 bases between them. The CDR3 region is CAWTVNTEAFF. The CDR3 nucleotides read TGTGCCTGGACGGTGAACACTGAAGCTTTCTTT.

The V and J genes are TRBV18 and TRBJ1-4; TRBD1 agrees at 10 bases. Trimming cost V 8 bases and J 8 bases; bases outside gene matches: 8. Germline V CDR1 and CDR2: KGHSH, LQKENI. The CDR3 totals 14 residues. The CDR3 reads CASTTRQGAEKLFF. Written as DNA, the CDR3 is TGTGCCAGCACAACCCGACAGGGGGCCGAAAAACTGTTTTTT.

V usage is TRBV18 and J usage is TRBJ1-2, with a possible D match to TRBD1 (5 bases). The V gene's germline CDR1 is KGHSH and CDR2 LQKENI. The CDR3 runs to 17 residues. V was pared by 3 bases and J by 1 base, with 18 bases between. CDR3 DNA sequence: TGTGCCAGCTCACCGCGGCAGGGATACAACCTTAACTATGGCTACACCTTC. Protein product: CASSPRQGYNLNYGYTF. Based on the CDR3 plus reference TRBV18 and TRBJ1-2, the full variable domain is NAGVMQNPRHLVRRRGQEARLRCSPMKGHSHVYWYRQLPEEGLKFMVYLQKENIIDESGMPKERFSAEFPKEGPSILRIQQVVRGDSAAYFCASSPRQGYNLNYGYTFGSGTRLTVV.

The CDR3: CASSFGGGSYEQYF. CDR3 DNA sequence: TGTGCCAGCAGTTTTGGCGGGGGTTCTTACGAGCAGTACTTC. The rearrangement links TRBV28 to TRBJ2-7; 7 nucleotides agree with TRBD2. CDR3 length equals 14 residues. V shed 3 bases and J 4 bases; nucleotides not matched to a gene: 6. Germline lookup yields CDR1 MDHEN and CDR2 SYDVKM.

The chain carries TRBV6-5 and TRBJ1-2, with a weak D call TRBD1 (5 bases). The germline V gene encodes CDR1 MNHEY and CDR2 SVGAGI. V was shortened by 5 bases and J by 4 bases, with 17 bases between the two germline ends. CDR3 length: 15 amino acids. This chain's CDR3 is CASSLTRGGGYGYTF. Here the CDR3 DNA reads TGTGCCAGCAGTCTTACCCGGGGGGGAGGCTATGGCTACACCTTC.

The chain employs TRBV4-2 and TRBJ2-1; 9 bases agree with TRBD2. CDR1 is LGHNA and CDR2 is YNFKEQ in the germline V gene. The CDR3 spans 15 residues. J gave up 9 bases and V 3 bases, and 9 bases lay outside the gene matches. The CDR3 region has the DNA TGTGCCAGCAGCCATTCTGCGGGAGGGCCTAGTGAGCAGTTCTTC. It yields the protein CASSHSAGGPSEQFF.

This chain joins TRBV27 and TRBJ2-5; possibly TRBD2 for D (5 bases). The CDR3 spans 14 residues. Trimming removed 4 bases from V and 5 bases from J, with 14 bases in between. Germline V CDR1 and CDR2: MNHEY, SMNVEV (reference sequence). CDR3 DNA sequence: TGTGCCAGCAGTTCATGGACGAGCGGTGAGACCCAGTACTTC. This gives the protein CASSSWTSGETQYF.

J is TRBJ2-7 and V is TRBV11-2; D is possibly TRBD2 (6 bases). The V end was cut by 3 bases, the J end by 6 bases, with 12 bases between. This CDR3 comprises 13 residues. Germline V gene lookup returns CDR1 SGHAT and CDR2 FQNNGV. The CDR3 nucleotides are TGTGCCAGCAGCTTTGGAGGGGAGGCCGAGCAGTACTTC. Its translation is CASSFGGEAEQYF. Full variable domain (outside the CDR3, taken from reference TRBV11-2 and TRBJ2-7): EAGVAQSPRYKIIEKRQSVAFWCNPISGHATLYWYQQILGQGPKLLIQFQNNGVVDDSQLPKDRFSAERLKGVDSTLKIQPAKLEDSAVYLCASSFGGEAEQYFGPGTRLTVT.

The chain links TRBV25-1 to TRBJ2-3; TRBD1 aligns across 7 bases. With 4 bases clipped from V and 3 bases from J, the junction kept 4 bases outside the gene matches. The germline gives CDR1 MGHDK, CDR2 SYGVNS. The CDR3 spans 14 residues. For the CDR3, the DNA is TGTGCCAGCAGTGCATGGGACAGTACAGATACGCAGTATTTT. It specifies CASSAWDSTDTQYF.

V gene TRBV7-2 combines with J gene TRBJ1-1; TRBD1 matches 8 bases. The CDR3 is made up of 15 amino acids. The V gene's germline CDR1 is SGHTA and CDR2 FQGNSA. V lost 6 bases, J lost 4 bases, and 10 bases stayed unmatched. The CDR3 spells CASRKIGQGGTEAFF. DNA of the CDR3: TGTGCCAGCAGGAAAATAGGACAGGGTGGCACTGAAGCTTTCTTT.

The chain couples TRBV18 to TRBJ1-4; D is perhaps TRBD1 (6 bases). The V gene's germline CDR1 is KGHSH and CDR2 LQKENI. The CDR3 runs 15 residues. Trimming removed 2 bases at V and 3 bases at J, with 10 bases between. The CDR3 is CASSPLGHPNEKLFF. The CDR3 coding sequence is TGTGCCAGCTCACCATTGGGACACCCTAATGAAAAACTGTTTTTT.

The rearrangement joins TRBV5-1 to TRBJ2-2; 8 bases fit TRBD2. Unmatched junction bases numbered 7, after V lost 4 bases and J lost 5 bases. Germline V gene lookup returns CDR1 SGHRS and CDR2 YFSETQ. The CDR3 has 15 amino acids. The CDR3 here is CASSPSGSWTGELFF. The CDR3 nucleotides read TGCGCCAGCAGCCCGAGCGGGAGTTGGACCGGGGAGCTGTTTTTT.

Concerning this clone: The identical CDR3 is also encoded by other nucleotide sequences in the sample. The chain joins TRBV30 to TRBJ1-5; TRBD1 matches 8 bases. Germline V CDR1 and CDR2: GTSNPN, SVGIG (reference sequence). This CDR3 is 13 amino acids long. Trimming took 1 base from V and 7 from J; bases not matched to a gene: 3. CDR3 coding DNA: TGTGCCTGGAGTGGTGGACAGGGCCAGCCCCAGCATTTT. Encoded protein: CAWSGGQGQPQHF.

The rearrangement joins TRBV5-4 to TRBJ2-7; 9 nucleotides align to TRBD2. This CDR3 has 15 residues. Germline V gives CDR1 SGHNT, CDR2 YYREEE (reference sequence). The junction had 7 bases not matched to a gene; V was cut back by 4 bases and J by 2 bases. The CDR3 loop reads CASSLSGRFPYEQYF. CDR3 sequence (DNA): TGTGCCAGCAGCCTTAGCGGGAGATTTCCCTACGAGCAGTACTTC.